This T cell receptor (beta chain) was sequenced in a study of T cell repertoires in cytomegalovirus infection. Study-wide context: As its CMV epitopes, the study selected recently identified HLA-C-restricted and well-studied HLA-B-restricted targets.

TCRdb redid the calling of the reads with MiXCR, one entry per CDR3 protein. The data show about 830,000 distinct CDR3 sequences, with over 25% seen just once and around 11% held by the top ten. The CDR3 consists of 18 residues. V lost 3 bases and J lost 8, with 25 bases in between. Overall study findings and caveats: Based on cumulative public TCR beta family frequency, carriers of CMV plus the relevant HLA were identified.

The sample holds a few counts of this clonotype. No antigen is known for it. V is TRBV12-3 or TRBV12-4 and J is TRBJ1-4; D call uncertain. Sequencing was performed on cultured CD8+ T cells from PBMCs, taken from culture after CMV antigen stimulation. The clonotype comes from a human donor in good health (CMV status not recorded). Some clones in this sample may be carry-over from other donors' samples. CDR3 coding DNA: TGTGCCAGCAGTTTTTATCCTAACTCGGACGATAGAGGGGAAAAACTGTTTTTT. Amino acid sequence: CASSFYPNSDDRGEKLFF.